The 22 T cell receptor beta chains presented below share a single source sample, sequenced in a study of T cell repertoires in cytomegalovirus infection. No antigen is known for these receptors. TCRdb re-derived calls from the reads in MiXCR, one entry per CDR3 protein. In the table there are about a million distinct CDR3 sequences, around 29% of which are singletons. The sample here was cultured CD8+ T cells from PBMCs, taken from culture after CMV antigen stimulation. The receptor source for this set is a human donor in good health (CMV status not recorded). Some clones in this sample may be carry-over from other donors' samples.

This clonotype appeared a few times. V is TRBV5-1 and J is TRBJ2-7; 7 bases map to TRBD2. Germline lookup yields CDR1 SGHRS and CDR2 YFSETQ. V trimming: 6 bases; J trimming: 2 bases; junction bases outside the gene matches: 17. The CDR3 spans 17 residues. The CDR3 sequence is CASTLIGGGTSPYEQYF. The CDR3 nucleotides read TGCGCCAGCACCCTAATTGGGGGGGGGACCTCGCCCTACGAGCAGTACTTC.

The chain employs TRBV27 and TRBJ1-1, with 8 bases identical to TRBD1. The CDR3 sequence is 13 residues long. The junction had 6 bases not matched to a gene; V was cut back by 7 bases and J by 5 bases. Germline V gene sequence: CDR1 MNHEY, CDR2 SMNVEV (reference sequence). The CDR3 DNA follows: TGTGCCAGCAAAGACAGGGGCAGGACTGAAGCTTTCTTT. Translating gives CASKDRGRTEAFF.

This clonotype was observed many times. The rearrangement uses TRBV11-1 and TRBJ2-7, with 8 positions matching TRBD1. The germline V gene has CDR1 SGHAT and CDR2 FQDESV (reference sequence). Losses at the gene ends were 5 bases for V and 3 bases for J; bases not matched to a gene: 6. The CDR3 has 14 amino acids. CDR3 amino acids: CASSPGTGRYEQYF. The DNA of the CDR3 is TGTGCCAGCAGCCCCGGGACAGGTCGCTACGAGCAGTACTTC.

This clonotype showed up just a few times. This chain's CDR3 is CASSERGGGSYNEQFF. The DNA for the CDR3 is TGTGCCAGCAGTGAACGCGGCGGGGGCTCCTACAATGAGCAGTTCTTC. V is TRBV2 and J is TRBJ2-1, with TRBD2 identical over 7 bases. Trimming cost V 2 bases and J 0 bases; bases outside gene matches: 4. Germline V gives CDR1 SNHLY, CDR2 FYNNEI. This CDR3 spans 16 amino acids.

This CDR3 is CASSLDTWAPYEQYV. The CDR3 DNA sequence: TGTGCCAGCAGCTTAGACACCTGGGCACCCTACGAGCAGTACGTC. The chain joins TRBV11-2 to TRBJ2-7; no clear D gene. Germline V gene data show CDR1 as SGHAT and CDR2 as FQNNGV. Trimming removed 0 bases from V and 2 bases from J, with 11 bases in between. The CDR3 extends over 15 amino acids.

The V call is TRBV19, the J call TRBJ2-5; unclear D gene. This CDR3 has 13 amino acids. From germline, CDR1 is LNHDA and CDR2 SQIVND (reference sequence). V lost 6 bases to trimming and J lost 4 bases, with 12 bases between them. CDR3 residues: CASSLTDGETQYF. In DNA, the CDR3 is TGTGCCAGTAGCCTCACGGACGGAGAGACCCAGTACTTC.

This clonotype has a single count. The genes are TRBV6-1 and TRBJ2-1; 10 bases are a match to TRBD2. V lost 0 bases, J lost 9 bases, and 8 bases stayed unmatched. The CDR3 has 16 amino acids. Germline V lookup: CDR1 MNHNS, CDR2 SASEGT. The CDR3 sequence: CASSEARAGGLSEQFF. The CDR3 nucleotides read TGTGCCAGCAGTGAAGCCAGAGCGGGGGGGCTCAGTGAGCAGTTCTTC.

The rearrangement joins TRBV7-9 to TRBJ2-1; D perhaps matches TRBD2 (6 bases). CDR1 SEHNR and CDR2 FQNEAQ come from the germline V gene (reference sequence). The V and J ends lost 2 bases and 7 bases respectively, with 9 bases between them. The CDR3 extends over 13 amino acids. The CDR3 sequence is CASSLQEGNEQFF. The CDR3 region has the DNA TGTGCCAGCAGCTTACAGGAGGGGAATGAGCAGTTCTTC.

This clonotype has a count of ten or more. The chain carries TRBV7-9 and TRBJ1-2; TRBD1 is a possible D gene (6 bases). V gave up 6 bases and J gave up 4 bases, with 12 bases separating them. CDR3 size: 13 residues. Germline CDR1 and CDR2: SEHNR and FQNEAQ (reference sequence). The CDR3 reads CASSSDRFYGYTF. CDR3 nucleotides: TGTGCCAGCAGTAGTGACAGGTTCTATGGCTACACCTTC.

The chain carries TRBV7-9 and TRBJ2-4; D not resolved. The germline V gene encodes CDR1 SEHNR and CDR2 FQNEAQ (reference sequence). This CDR3 has 16 residues. Trimming shortened V by 5 bases and J by 1 base, and 15 bases separated the two germline ends. The CDR3: CASSPWRELAKNIQYF. The CDR3 bases are TGTGCCAGCAGCCCGTGGAGAGAACTGGCCAAAAACATTCAGTACTTC.

This clonotype was observed a few times. The chain is built from TRBV10-3 and TRBJ2-1, with 10 bases fitting TRBD2. V gave up 4 bases and J gave up 1 base; unmatched junction bases: 13. The CDR3 has 19 residues. Looked up from germline, CDR1 is ENHRY and CDR2 is SYGVKD. The DNA for the CDR3 is TGTGCCATCAGTGGCTGGACTAGCGGCTTTGATAGATCCTACAATGAGCAGTTCTTC. Translated: CAISGWTSGFDRSYNEQFF.

This clonotype was counted between two and nine times. V is TRBV20-1 and J is TRBJ2-1; weak D call: TRBD2 (5 bases). Trimming pared 5 bases from V and 6 bases from J, leaving 17 bases between. This CDR3 contains 14 residues. Germline V lookup: CDR1 DFQATT, CDR2 SNEGSKA (reference sequence). CDR3 DNA: TGCAGTGCTCCCCCGAGGGCTAGCCTCAATGAGCAGTTCTTC. This gives the protein CSAPPRASLNEQFF.

This clonotype was counted ten times or more. This rearrangement joins TRBV7-2 to TRBJ2-1; no definite D call. The CDR3 is made up of 16 amino acids. V lost 5 bases to trimming and J lost 0 bases, with 14 bases between them. From germline, CDR1 is SGHTA and CDR2 FQGNSA. CDR3 coding DNA: TGTGCCAGCAGCCTAAACGGGCCAAGCTCCTACAATGAGCAGTTCTTC. It yields the protein CASSLNGPSSYNEQFF.

This sequence joins TRBV28 and TRBJ2-3, with D possibly being TRBD1 or TRBD2 (5 bases each). Per germline, CDR1 MDHEN and CDR2 SYDVKM. This CDR3 contains 13 residues. The V end lost 11 bases, the J end lost 2 bases, and 14 bases lay between the germline ends. The CDR3, as DNA: TGTGCCGTCAAGAGGGGCACCACAGATACGCAGTATTTT. Translating gives CAVKRGTTDTQYF.

This clonotype came up a few times. The genes are TRBV2 and TRBJ2-7, with D hard to call. Looked up from germline, CDR1 is SNHLY and CDR2 is FYNNEI. This CDR3 is built from 16 residues. With 6 bases removed from V and 1 base from J, the gap between germline ends came to 19 bases. In DNA, the CDR3 is TGTGCCAGCAGCCCCTCTTCCGGGCCGAAATCCTACGAGCAGTACTTC. This translates into CASSPSSGPKSYEQYF.

In this sample, this clonotype turned up a few times. The chain couples TRBV9 to TRBJ1-1; TRBD1 aligns across 10 bases. Trimming cost V 2 bases and J 4 bases; bases outside gene matches: 5. This CDR3 has 15 residues. Per germline, CDR1 SGDLS and CDR2 YYNGEE. The CDR3 DNA sequence: TGTGCCAGCAGCGTGTCCGGGACAGGGGCCACTGAAGCTTTCTTT. Its translation is CASSVSGTGATEAFF.

This clonotype was detected many times. This chain uses TRBV4-1 with TRBJ2-7; 7 bases fit TRBD2. This CDR3 has 15 amino acids. Per germline, CDR1 MGHRA and CDR2 YSYEKL. The V and J ends lost 4 bases and 2 bases, in that order; junction bases with no gene match: 8. CDR3 bases: TGCGCCAGCAGCCTAAGGGGAGGGGAGGCCTACGAGCAGTACTTC. Translating gives CASSLRGGEAYEQYF.

The V gene is TRBV11-3, the J gene TRBJ2-2; perhaps TRBD1 as D (6 bases). The germline V and J ends were trimmed by 5 bases and 6 bases, with 13 bases remaining between them. CDR3 length: 14 amino acids. The V gene's germline CDR1 is SGHNT and CDR2 YENEEA. The CDR3 loop is CASSTEQGPGELFF. The CDR3 nucleotides read TGTGCCAGCAGCACCGAACAGGGACCCGGGGAGCTGTTTTTT.

This clonotype appeared many times. The chain joins TRBV11-3 to TRBJ1-6; D is possibly TRBD1 (6 bases). This CDR3 comprises 15 residues. V was shortened by 5 bases and J by 10 bases, with 18 bases between the two germline ends. Germline V gene sequence: CDR1 SGHNT, CDR2 YENEEA. CDR3 sequence (DNA): TGTGCCAGCAGCCCGCGGACGGACAGTAGGTCACCCCTCCACTTT. This sequence encodes CASSPRTDSRSPLHF.

This CDR3 is CASSQARDGRNTEAFF. The CDR3, as DNA: TGCGCCAGCAGCCAAGCCAGGGATGGCCGGAACACTGAAGCTTTCTTT. The chain uses TRBV4-1 and TRBJ1-1; the D gene is possibly TRBD1 (5 bases). Germline loops: CDR1 MGHRA, CDR2 YSYEKL. The CDR3 has 16 residues. Trimming cost V 1 base and J 1 base, with 13 bases left between them.

This clonotype was seen a single time. This chain links TRBV7-4 with TRBJ2-5; 16 nucleotides line up with TRBD2. The CDR3 runs to 22 residues. Germline lookup yields CDR1 SGHVT and CDR2 SQSDAQ. Germline trimming cut 5 bases from V and 0 bases from J; bases unmatched to any gene: 18. The CDR3 reads CASSTPGLAGGVRRFDQETQYF. In DNA form, the CDR3 reads TGTGCCAGCAGCACACCGGGACTAGCGGGGGGGGTACGGCGGTTCGACCAAGAGACCCAGTACTTC.

The CDR3 nucleotides read TGTGCCAGCAGTTTTCCGCGACAGGGGAGTTACGAGCAGTACTTC. Translated: CASSFPRQGSYEQYF. This chain connects TRBV12-3 or TRBV12-4 to TRBJ2-7, with 8 bases matching TRBD1. J lost 4 bases, V lost 3 bases, and 8 bases had no gene match. This CDR3 has 15 residues.